This T cell receptor (beta chain) was identified during a study of T cells after yellow fever vaccination. About this clonotype itself: Its specificity is unknown.

TCRdb used MiXCR to reprocess the 5' RACE reads, holding one entry per CDR3 protein. The table shows fewer than 500,000 distinct CDR3 sequences, with 18% occurring only once. The J segment lost 5 bases and the V segment lost 6 bases, leaving 6 bases of the junction unmatched. This CDR3 contains 14 residues. From germline, CDR1 is MNHNS and CDR2 SASEGT. Study-level points and caveats: Subsequent booster samples again held most clones from primary vaccination (nearly 98% CD4, nearly 90% CD8).

The receptor was isolated from a man aged 18 to 29 who received the YFV17D yellow fever vaccine. The chain is built from TRBV6-1 and TRBJ2-5; 10 bases line up with TRBD1. The sequences come from PBMCs, collected before the yellow fever booster vaccination. CDR3: CASRLGQGVETQYF. The CDR3 DNA is TGTGCCAGCAGACTAGGACAGGGGGTGGAGACCCAGTACTTC.